This T cell receptor (beta chain) comes out of a study of early T cells in non-severe SARS-CoV-2 infection. Overall study context: Sequenced material consisted of bulk RNA (from unsorted whole blood), and chains were unpaired.

This clonotype was recorded at least ten times. Individual cDNA molecules each received unique molecular identifiers attached to them. From the 5' RACE reads, TCRdb called clonotypes with MiXCR, one entry per CDR3 protein. The table lists some 73,000 distinct CDR3 sequences, about an eighth of them singletons, with roughly 3.6% in the top ten. CDR3 size: 17 residues. Germline V gene data show CDR1 as MNHEY and CDR2 as SVGEGT. The V gene end was trimmed by 4 bases and the J gene end by 4 bases; junction bases not matched to a gene: 11. Sample: whole blood. V usage is TRBV6-2 or TRBV6-3 and J usage is TRBJ2-1; TRBD2 agrees at 9 bases. This clonotype originated in an adult who was a healthcare worker with PCR-confirmed SARS-CoV-2 infection or an uninfected control (not recorded which). The CDR3 protein is CASSWYSGSIMYNEQFF. The CDR3 nucleotides are TGTGCCAGCAGTTGGTATAGCGGGAGTATCATGTACAATGAGCAGTTCTTC.